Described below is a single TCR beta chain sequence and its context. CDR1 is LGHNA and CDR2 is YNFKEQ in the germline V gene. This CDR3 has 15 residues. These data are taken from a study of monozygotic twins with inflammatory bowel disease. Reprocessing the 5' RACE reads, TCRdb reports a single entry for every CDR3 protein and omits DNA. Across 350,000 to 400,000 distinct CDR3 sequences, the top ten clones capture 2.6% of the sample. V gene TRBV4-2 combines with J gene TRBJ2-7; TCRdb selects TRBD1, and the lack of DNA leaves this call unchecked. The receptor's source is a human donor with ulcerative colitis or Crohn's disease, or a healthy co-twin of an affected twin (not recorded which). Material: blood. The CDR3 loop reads CASSLLGDTSYEQYF.